Listed here is a single T cell receptor beta chain. Its antigen is unknown. The sample belongs to a study of siplizumab effects on memory and regulatory T cells. Whole-study findings and limits: Researchers could map only a minor fraction of alloreactive clones to unstimulated subsets.

Germline CDR1 and CDR2: MNHEY and SVGAGI. The CDR3 contains 11 residues. The V gene lost 5 bases and the J gene lost 4 bases, with 3 bases spanning the gap. Measured with immunoSEQ multiplex PCR; TCRdb has only the in-frame clones, and not every one. The profile covers about 97,000 clones, with about 94% appearing a single time and more than 0.95% taken by the ten largest. This TCR was recovered from a human donor in good health. Sequencing was done on a sample of CD4+ T cells sorted from blood. The chain has TRBV6-5 and TRBJ2-1; D uncertain. CDR3 nucleotides: TGTGCCAGCAGTAGATACAATGAGCAGTTCTTC. Encoded protein: CASSRYNEQFF.